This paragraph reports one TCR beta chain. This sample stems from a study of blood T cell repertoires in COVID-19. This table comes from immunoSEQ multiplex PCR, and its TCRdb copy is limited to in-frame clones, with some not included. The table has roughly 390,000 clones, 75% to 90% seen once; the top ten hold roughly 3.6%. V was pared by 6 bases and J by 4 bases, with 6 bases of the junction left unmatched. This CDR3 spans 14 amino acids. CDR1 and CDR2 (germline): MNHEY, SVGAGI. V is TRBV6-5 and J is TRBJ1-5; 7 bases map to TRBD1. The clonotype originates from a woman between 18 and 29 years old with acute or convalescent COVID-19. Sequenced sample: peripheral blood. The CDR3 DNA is TGTGCCAGCAGGCCTGGACAGGTAAATCAGCCCCAGCATTTT. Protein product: CASRPGQVNQPQHF.